The rows below give T cell receptor beta chains drawn from one sample of a study of cytomegalovirus exposure and HLA in healthy donors. Clones were read by immunoSEQ multiplex PCR, and TCRdb kept only the in-frame ones, dropping some. The sample holds about 260,000 clones, around four fifths seen once. Sequences were obtained from PBMCs. All receptors come from a woman aged 35 to 49 in good health and CMV-seropositive. Each CDR3 is given without its conserved first and last residue. The D gene is left open where the match is weak. Size tells how often a clone was seen (once, few, many) or the class of an expanded clone, and some rows leave it out.

TRBD2 - TRBV7-2 ASSRTRFQMSSYNEQF
TRBD2 - TRBV5-1 ASSRGLAGGTTSTSTRNNEQF
TRBD2 - TRBV7-2 ASSFLGTSVNNEQF
TRBD2 - TRBV5-6 ASRGASGGHTGELF
- - TRBV21-1 ASSKASLYFSGANVLT
- - TRBV27 ASSPIRGAYEQY
- - TRBV14 ASSLFDSYTGELF
- - TRBV9 ASSYSGSTDTQY
TRBD1 - TRBV2 ASLKDRGLRQPQH
TRBD2 - TRBV4-2 ASSQEVLALAYEQY
- - TRBV19 ASSPQGGVETQY
- - TRBV4-3 ASSQDGQYNSPLH
TRBD1 - TRBV30 AWNRGASPLH
- - TRBV6-5 ASSSSRGINEQY
- - TRBV7-8 ASSAFQGQSNQPQH
TRBD2 - TRBV7-9 ASSPQTSGNYNEQF
- - TRBV6-5 ASSSTGYTEAF
- - TRBV30 AWSPNPQYSPLH
- - TRBV7-8 ASSLARANTGELF
- - TRBV4-3 ASSQGTANTGELF
- - TRBV11-2 ASSLVQVEQF
TRBD1 - TRBV4-2 ASSQDIRTGRSPLH
TRBD1 - TRBV19 ASTDRGQGDGYT
TRBD2 - TRBV4-3 ASSQSLRASGRNTDTQY
- - TRBV27 ASHNRVREAF
- - TRBV18 ASARGVDNSPLH
- - TRBV11-2 ASSLADWRGTQY
TRBD1 - TRBV11-2 ASSHSQGALPANEKLF
- - TRBV11-1 ASSSGRELGEQY
- - TRBV30 AWSEDTSYEQY
TRBD2 - TRBV5-1 ASSRTSESSYNEQF
TRBD2 - TRBV18 ASSPGLAGLEQY
- once TRBV5-4 ASSYREVTEAF
- - TRBV9 ASSPGTPSPRAYNEQF
TRBD1 - TRBV6-5 ASSRGQGVVLGYT
- - TRBV10-3 AIQGATYEQY
TRBD2 - TRBV7-2 ASSFTSGSYEQY
TRBD2 - TRBV27 ASSLREGRDTQY
- - TRBV5-8 ASSYSGLINTEAF
- - TRBV28 ASTTPGHPATEAF
TRBD2 - TRBV5-1 ASSLSGLAGALEQY
TRBD1 - TRBV6-6 ASSRGTGGNEQF
- once TRBV18 ASSPLDGGQF
- - TRBV6-4 ASSASILSPLH
TRBD1 - TRBV11-2 ASSKGMTGLSTTEAF
TRBD1 - TRBV9 ASSPGTGNTEAF
- - TRBV7-9 ASSFGSAYEVQY
TRBD1 - TRBV10-3 AISDPGQGLYEQF
- once TRBV30 AWSVYGLSTDTQY
- - TRBV21-1 ASSKSRGSNYGYT
- - TRBV7-2 ASSLGRARSGANVLT
TRBD1 - TRBV7-8 ASSSNARQGTSSGNTIY